The rows below give T cell receptor beta chains drawn from one sample of a study of cytomegalovirus exposure and HLA in healthy donors. The method was immunoSEQ multiplex PCR; TCRdb's version includes in-frame clones alone and lacks a portion of them. Here the sample spans over 130,000 clones, about 80% being singletons. Input material: PBMCs. These receptors all come from a young man in good health and CMV-seropositive. CDR3s include the opening cysteine and the closing phenylalanine or tryptophan. D genes are given only for firm matches. Rows give clone size only sometimes, using once, few, many, or a class for an expanded clone.

size,length,D,J,V,DNA,CDR3
NA,17,TRBD2,TRBJ2-5,TRBV11-2,TGTGCCAGCAGCTTCTTGGGTGTCGGGAGGGCACAAGAGACCCAGTACTTC,CASSFLGVGRAQETQYF
NA,14,NA,TRBJ2-2,TRBV9,TGTGCCAGCAGCGTAGTGGGGAGCACCGGGGAGCTGTTTTTT,CASSVVGSTGELFF
NA,15,TRBD2,TRBJ2-1,TRBV5-4,TGTGCCAGCAGCTTCGCGGGGGAACCGTACAATGAGCAGTTCTTC,CASSFAGEPYNEQFF
NA,14,TRBD1,TRBJ1-4,TRBV19,TGTGCCAGTAGTAGGGACAGGGTTCGTGAAAAACTGTTTTTT,CASSRDRVREKLFF
NA,17,TRBD2,TRBJ2-1,TRBV11-3,TGTGCCAGCAGCTTAGTGATAACGGCGGGAGGGAACCTTGAGCAGTTCTTC,CASSLVITAGGNLEQFF
NA,16,NA,TRBJ1-6,TRBV4-1,TGCGCCAGCAGCCGTCGATTAACAGTAGGTGGTTCACCCCTCCACTTT,CASSRRLTVGGSPLHF
NA,13,NA,TRBJ2-3,TRBV5-1,TGCGCCAGCAGCCCCCGTCCCCGGGGTACGCAGTATTTT,CASSPRPRGTQYF
NA,15,TRBD2,TRBJ2-5,TRBV5-4,TGTGCCAGCAGCTCCTCGAGCGGGGGGGTTGAGACCCAGTACTTC,CASSSSSGGVETQYF
NA,15,TRBD1,TRBJ1-1,TRBV9,TGTGCCAGCAGCGCGAGGACAGGGCTGAACACTGAAGCTTTCTTT,CASSARTGLNTEAFF
NA,15,TRBD2,TRBJ2-1,TRBV2,TGTGCCAGCAGGGGACTAGCGGGAGGGTACAATGAGCAGTTCTTC,CASRGLAGGYNEQFF
NA,13,NA,TRBJ2-1,TRBV27,TGTGCCAGCAGTATCGACTGGTACAATGAGCAGTTCTTC,CASSIDWYNEQFF
NA,18,TRBD2,TRBJ2-1,TRBV11-3,TGTGCCAGCAGCCTCATCTCGCCGGGACTAGCGGGAGTTAGTGAGCAGTTCTTC,CASSLISPGLAGVSEQFF
NA,14,NA,TRBJ1-1,TRBV23-1,TGCGCCAGCAGTCAGATCAGGCCGAACACTGAAGCCTTCTTT,CASSQIRPNTEAFF
NA,16,NA,TRBJ2-3,TRBV5-5,TGTGCCAGCAGTTCCGGGACACTTATTAACACAGATACGCAGTATTTT,CASSSGTLINTDTQYF
NA,15,NA,TRBJ1-4,TRBV2,TGTGCCAGCAGTTGGGACTCGGGGAGCAGTGAAAAACTGTTTTTT,CASSWDSGSSEKLFF
NA,16,NA,TRBJ1-3,TRBV5-8,TGTGCCAGCAGCCCGCAAGAGGTTCGAGGGGGAAACACCATATATTTT,CASSPQEVRGGNTIYF
NA,18,TRBD1,TRBJ1-4,TRBV25-1,TGTGCCAGCAGTGGGGACAGGGGCTATTGGAGGACTAATGAAAAACTGTTTTTT,CASSGDRGYWRTNEKLFF
NA,15,TRBD2,TRBJ2-3,TRBV5-4,TGTGCCAGCAGCTTGGATGGACTAGAAACAGATACGCAGTATTTT,CASSLDGLETDTQYF
NA,15,TRBD1,TRBJ2-7,TRBV4-1,TGCGCCAGCAGCCTTGTTGGGACAGGGGCATACGAGCAGTACTTC,CASSLVGTGAYEQYF
many,14,NA,TRBJ1-1,TRBV7-9,TGTGCCAGCAGCTTAACAGGATCGAACACTGAAGCTTTCTTT,CASSLTGSNTEAFF
NA,18,TRBD2,TRBJ2-5,TRBV19,TGTGCCAGTAGTATAGATGTTGGGGGACTAGCGGGAGAAGAGACCCAGTACTTC,CASSIDVGGLAGEETQYF
NA,17,NA,TRBJ1-2,TRBV9,TGTGCCAGCAGCCCAAACTACCGACAGGAGGATAGCTATGGCTACACCTTC,CASSPNYRQEDSYGYTF
NA,16,TRBD2,TRBJ2-5,TRBV6-5,TGTGCCAGCAGTTACGGGACTAGCGGGGGACAAGAGACCCAGTACTTC,CASSYGTSGGQETQYF
NA,14,NA,TRBJ2-7,TRBV6-1,TGTGCCAGCAGGCGGACGACAGGAGGTTACGAGCAGTACTTC,CASRRTTGGYEQYF
NA,14,TRBD2,TRBJ2-3,TRBV6-5,TGTGCCAGCAGCCCGGGGGGGCGCACAGATACGCAGTATTTT,CASSPGGRTDTQYF
NA,15,TRBD1,TRBJ2-7,TRBV5-1,TGCGCCAGCAGCACGGACAGGAAATTCTCCTACGAGCAGTACTTC,CASSTDRKFSYEQYF
NA,14,TRBD1,TRBJ1-2,TRBV28,TGTGCCAGCAGCCCCGGGACAGGAAACTATGGCTACACCTTC,CASSPGTGNYGYTF
NA,16,NA,TRBJ2-2,TRBV13,TGTGCCAGCAGCATTACCAGGGGGGCGAACACCGGGGAGCTGTTTTTT,CASSITRGANTGELFF
few,16,NA,TRBJ2-7,TRBV5-6,TGTGCCAGCAGCTTGGCCGGGGGACGGAGAGTTTACGAGCAGTACTTC,CASSLAGGRRVYEQYF
few,15,TRBD1,TRBJ2-7,TRBV28,TGTGCCAGCAGTTTAGGGGGGACAGGGGAGTGGGAGCAGTACTTC,CASSLGGTGEWEQYF
NA,18,TRBD2,TRBJ2-7,TRBV7-2,TGTGCCAGCAGCCCCGGACTAGCGGGGGGCCTCAGGGCCTACGAGCAGTACTTC,CASSPGLAGGLRAYEQYF
NA,16,TRBD1,TRBJ1-3,TRBV11-3,TGTGCCAGCAGCCCTACGGGACAGTTCTCTGGAAACACCATATATTTT,CASSPTGQFSGNTIYF
NA,14,NA,TRBJ2-7,TRBV5-1,TGCGCCAGCAGATCCGGAGGTACCCCCTACGAGCAGTACTTC,CASRSGGTPYEQYF
NA,15,TRBD1,TRBJ2-5,TRBV19,TGTGCCAGTAGTGACCAAACAGGGGGCAGGGAGACCCAGTACTTC,CASSDQTGGRETQYF
NA,14,NA,TRBJ1-4,TRBV28,TGTGCCAGCTCTAGGCAGGGAACTAATGAAAAACTGTTTTTT,CASSRQGTNEKLFF
NA,16,TRBD2,TRBJ2-1,TRBV7-8,TGTGCCAGCAGCTTAGAGGGTAGCGGGAGTCACAATGAGCAGTTCTTC,CASSLEGSGSHNEQFF
once,16,TRBD2,TRBJ2-3,TRBV14,TGTGCCAGCAGCCAAATATTAGCGGGGGGGCCAGATACGCAGTATTTT,CASSQILAGGPDTQYF
NA,15,TRBD1,TRBJ2-7,TRBV11-2,TGTGCCAGCAGCCTTACCCGGGACAGACCCTACGAGCAGTACTTC,CASSLTRDRPYEQYF
NA,14,TRBD1,TRBJ2-7,TRBV4-1,TGCGCCAGCAGCGGACAGGTCTACTCCTACGAGCAGTACTTC,CASSGQVYSYEQYF
NA,14,NA,TRBJ2-7,TRBV15,TGTGCCACCAGCAGAGATAGGCCGGGGGACGAGCAGTACTTC,CATSRDRPGDEQYF
NA,16,NA,TRBJ1-2,TRBV4-1,TGCGCCAGCAGCCAACCTGCGGGGAGAGCTAACTATGGCTACACCTTC,CASSQPAGRANYGYTF